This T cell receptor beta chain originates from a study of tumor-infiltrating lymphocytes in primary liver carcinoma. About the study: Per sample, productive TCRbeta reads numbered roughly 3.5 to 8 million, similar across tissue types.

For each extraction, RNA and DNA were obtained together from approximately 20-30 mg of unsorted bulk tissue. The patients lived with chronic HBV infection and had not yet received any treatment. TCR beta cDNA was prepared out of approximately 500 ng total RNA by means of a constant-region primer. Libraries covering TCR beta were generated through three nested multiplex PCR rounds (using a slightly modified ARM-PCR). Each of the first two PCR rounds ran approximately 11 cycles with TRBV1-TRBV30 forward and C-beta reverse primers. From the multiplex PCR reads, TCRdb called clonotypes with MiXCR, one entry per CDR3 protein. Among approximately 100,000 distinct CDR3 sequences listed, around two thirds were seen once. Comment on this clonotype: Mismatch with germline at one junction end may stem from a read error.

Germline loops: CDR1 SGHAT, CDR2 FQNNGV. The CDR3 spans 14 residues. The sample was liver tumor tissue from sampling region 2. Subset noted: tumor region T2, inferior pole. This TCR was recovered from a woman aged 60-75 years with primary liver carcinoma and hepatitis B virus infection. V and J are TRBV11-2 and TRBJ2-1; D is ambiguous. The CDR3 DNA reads TGTGCCAGCACCCCGACCCCCACTGGCAATGAGCAATTCTTC. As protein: CASTPTPTGNEQFF.